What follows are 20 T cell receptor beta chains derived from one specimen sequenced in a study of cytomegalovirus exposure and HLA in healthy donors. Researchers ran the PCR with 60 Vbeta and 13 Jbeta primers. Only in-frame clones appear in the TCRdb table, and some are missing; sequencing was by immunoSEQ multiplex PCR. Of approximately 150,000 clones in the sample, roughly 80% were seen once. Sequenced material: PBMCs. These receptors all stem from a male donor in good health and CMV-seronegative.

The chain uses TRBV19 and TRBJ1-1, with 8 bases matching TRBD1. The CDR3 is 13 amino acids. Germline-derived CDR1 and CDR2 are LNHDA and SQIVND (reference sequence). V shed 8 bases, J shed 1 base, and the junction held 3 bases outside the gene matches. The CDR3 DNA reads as TGTGCCAGTGCCGACAGGGGGAACACTGAAGCTTTCTTT. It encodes CASADRGNTEAFF.

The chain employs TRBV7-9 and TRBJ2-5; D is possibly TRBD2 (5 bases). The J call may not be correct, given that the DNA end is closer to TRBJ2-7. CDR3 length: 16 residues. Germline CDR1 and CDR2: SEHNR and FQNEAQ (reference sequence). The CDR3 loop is CASSLFAGGLTYEQYF. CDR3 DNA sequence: TGTGCCAGCAGCCTGTTTGCCGGAGGACTCACCTACGAGCAGTACTTC.

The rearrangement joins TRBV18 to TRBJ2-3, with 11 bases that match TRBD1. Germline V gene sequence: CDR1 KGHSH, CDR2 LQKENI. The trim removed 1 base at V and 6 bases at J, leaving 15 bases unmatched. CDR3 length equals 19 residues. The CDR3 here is CASSPQDRGLLQNPDTQYF. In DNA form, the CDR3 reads TGTGCCAGCTCACCACAGGACAGGGGGCTCTTACAGAATCCCGATACGCAGTATTTT.

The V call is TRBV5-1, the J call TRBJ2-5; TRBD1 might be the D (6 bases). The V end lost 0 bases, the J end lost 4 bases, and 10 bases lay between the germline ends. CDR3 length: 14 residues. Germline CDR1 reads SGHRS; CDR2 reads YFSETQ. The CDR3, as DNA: TGCGCCAGCAGCTTGGCAGGGGCCAGAGAGACCCAGTACTTC. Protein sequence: CASSLAGARETQYF.

DNA for the CDR3: TGTGCCAGCAGTTACGGACAGGGCTCTGAAGCTTTCTTT. Translation: CASSYGQGSEAFF. This sequence joins TRBV6-5 and TRBJ1-1; TRBD1 matches 8 bases. In germline, CDR1 is MNHEY, CDR2 SVGAGI. Trimming cost V 2 bases and J 6 bases; bases outside gene matches: 2. The CDR3 totals 13 residues.

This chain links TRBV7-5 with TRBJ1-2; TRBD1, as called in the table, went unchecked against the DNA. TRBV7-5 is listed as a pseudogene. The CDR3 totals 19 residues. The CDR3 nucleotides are TGTGCCAGAAGCTTAAGGGGTTTCGTCGAAGGACAGGTTTACTATGGCTACACCTTC. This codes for CARSLRGFVEGQVYYGYTF.

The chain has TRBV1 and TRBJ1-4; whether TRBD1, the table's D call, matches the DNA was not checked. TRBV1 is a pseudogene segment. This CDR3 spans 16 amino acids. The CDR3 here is CTSSQVLAGANEKLFF. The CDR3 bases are TGCACCAGCAGCCAGGTCCTCGCAGGCGCTAATGAAAAACTGTTTTTT.

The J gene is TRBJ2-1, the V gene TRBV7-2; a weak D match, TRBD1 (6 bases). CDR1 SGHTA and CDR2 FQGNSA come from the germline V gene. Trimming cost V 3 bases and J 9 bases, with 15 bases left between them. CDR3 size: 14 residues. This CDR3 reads CASSLGALEIEQFF. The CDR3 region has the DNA TGTGCCAGCAGCTTGGGGGCCCTTGAGATTGAGCAGTTCTTC.

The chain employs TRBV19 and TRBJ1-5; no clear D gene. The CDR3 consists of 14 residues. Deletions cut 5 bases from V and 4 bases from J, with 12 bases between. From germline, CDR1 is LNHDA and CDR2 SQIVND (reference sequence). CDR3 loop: CASSWEGTNQPQHF. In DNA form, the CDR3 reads TGTGCCAGTAGTTGGGAGGGTACGAATCAGCCCCAGCATTTT.

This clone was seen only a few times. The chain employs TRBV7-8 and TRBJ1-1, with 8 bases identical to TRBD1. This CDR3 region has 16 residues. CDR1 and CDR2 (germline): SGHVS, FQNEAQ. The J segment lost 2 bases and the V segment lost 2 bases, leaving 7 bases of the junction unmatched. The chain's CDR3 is CASSLTTGAGNTEAFF. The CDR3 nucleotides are TGTGCCAGCAGCTTAACGACAGGGGCGGGAAACACTGAAGCTTTCTTT. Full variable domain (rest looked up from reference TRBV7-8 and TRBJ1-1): GAGVSQSPRYKVAKRGQDVALRCDPISGHVSLFWYQQALGQGPEFLTYFQNEAQLDKSGLPSDRFFAERPEGSVSTLKIQRTQQEDSAVYLCASSLTTGAGNTEAFFGQGTRLTVV.

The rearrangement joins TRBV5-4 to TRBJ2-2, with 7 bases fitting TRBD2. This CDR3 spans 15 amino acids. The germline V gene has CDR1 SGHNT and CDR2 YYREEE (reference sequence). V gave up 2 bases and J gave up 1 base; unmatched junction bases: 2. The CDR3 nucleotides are TGTGCCAGCAGCTTTGCGGGAGTGAACACCGGGGAGCTGTTTTTT. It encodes CASSFAGVNTGELFF.

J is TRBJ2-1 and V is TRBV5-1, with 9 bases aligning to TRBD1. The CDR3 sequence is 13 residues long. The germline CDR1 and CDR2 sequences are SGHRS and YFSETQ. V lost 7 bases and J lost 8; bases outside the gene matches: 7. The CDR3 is CASARTGEDEQFF. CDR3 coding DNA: TGCGCCAGCGCCAGGACAGGGGAGGATGAGCAGTTCTTC. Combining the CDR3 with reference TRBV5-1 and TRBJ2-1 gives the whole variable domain KAGVTQTPRYLIKTRGQQVTLSCSPISGHRSVSWYQQTPGQGLQFLFEYFSETQRNKGNFPGRFSGRQFSNSRSEMNVSTLELGDSALYLCASARTGEDEQFFGPGTRLTVL.

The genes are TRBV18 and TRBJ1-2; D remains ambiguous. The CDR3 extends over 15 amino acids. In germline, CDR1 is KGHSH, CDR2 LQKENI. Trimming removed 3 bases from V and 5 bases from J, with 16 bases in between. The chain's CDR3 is CASSPNIWQEYGYTF. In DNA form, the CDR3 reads TGTGCCAGCTCACCGAATATCTGGCAAGAATATGGCTACACCTTC.

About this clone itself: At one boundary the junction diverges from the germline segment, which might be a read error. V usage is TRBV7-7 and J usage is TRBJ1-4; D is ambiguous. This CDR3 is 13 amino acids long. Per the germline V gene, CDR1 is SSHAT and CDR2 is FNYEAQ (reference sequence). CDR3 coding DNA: TGTGCTAGCAGCTTTAATCAGAATGAAAAACTGTTTTTT. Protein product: CASSFNQNEKLFF. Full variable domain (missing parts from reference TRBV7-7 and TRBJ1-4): GAGVSQSPRYKVTKRGQDVTLRCDPISSHATLYWYQQALGQGPEFLTYFNYEAQPDKSGLPSDRFSAERPEGSISTLTIQRTEQRDSAMYRCASSFNQNEKLFFGSGTQLSVL.

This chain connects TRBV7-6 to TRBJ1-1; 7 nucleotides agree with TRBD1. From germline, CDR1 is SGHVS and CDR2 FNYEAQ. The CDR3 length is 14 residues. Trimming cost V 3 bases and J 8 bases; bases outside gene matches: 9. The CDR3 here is CASSFGQAVNEAFF. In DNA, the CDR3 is TGTGCCAGCAGCTTTGGACAGGCAGTTAACGAAGCTTTCTTT.

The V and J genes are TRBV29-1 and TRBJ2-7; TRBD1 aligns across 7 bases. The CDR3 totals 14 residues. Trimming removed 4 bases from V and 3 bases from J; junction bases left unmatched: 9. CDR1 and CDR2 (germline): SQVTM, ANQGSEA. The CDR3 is CSVVLPGTVYEQYF. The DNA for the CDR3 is TGCAGCGTTGTCCTTCCCGGGACAGTCTACGAGCAGTACTTC.

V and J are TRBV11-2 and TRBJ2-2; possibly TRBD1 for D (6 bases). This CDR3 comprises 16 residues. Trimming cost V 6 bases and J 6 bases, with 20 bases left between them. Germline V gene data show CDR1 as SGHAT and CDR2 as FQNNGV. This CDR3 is CASRTDRTSKPGELFF. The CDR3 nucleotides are TGTGCCAGCAGGACAGACAGGACAAGTAAGCCCGGGGAGCTGTTTTTT.

Here the CDR3 reads CASSSTNTGELFF. DNA of the CDR3: TGTGCCAGCAGCTCTACGAACACCGGGGAGCTGTTTTTT. The chain links TRBV7-2 to TRBJ2-2; D not certain. The germline gives CDR1 SGHTA, CDR2 FQGNSA. The V end lost 4 bases, the J end lost 0 bases, and 3 bases lay between the germline ends. The length of the CDR3 is 13 residues.

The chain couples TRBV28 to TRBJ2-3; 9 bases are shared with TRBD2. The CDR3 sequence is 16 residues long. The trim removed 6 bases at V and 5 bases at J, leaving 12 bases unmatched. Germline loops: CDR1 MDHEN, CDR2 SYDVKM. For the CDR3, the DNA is TGTGCCAGCAGACAGGGAGCCCAACTAGCGGGAGATACGCAGTATTTT. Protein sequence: CASRQGAQLAGDTQYF.

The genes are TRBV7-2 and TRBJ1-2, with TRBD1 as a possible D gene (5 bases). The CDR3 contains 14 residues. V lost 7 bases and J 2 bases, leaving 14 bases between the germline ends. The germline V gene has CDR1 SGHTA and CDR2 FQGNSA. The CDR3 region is CASTQGLINYGYTF. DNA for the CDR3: TGTGCCAGCACTCAGGGCCTCATCAACTATGGCTACACCTTC.